These 11 T cell receptor beta chains were sequenced from one sample in a study of naive and memory T cell subsets. Study outcomes and limitations: Possibly reflecting memory cells re-expressing CD45RA, a few larger clonotypes occurred in naive repertoires, especially CD8.

Two oligonucleotides, mixed equimolar, formed the beta constant-region primer covering TRBC1 and TRBC2. Four rounds of PCR amplified the ligated cDNA using nested alpha and beta constant-region primers plus SP2. TCRdb passed the UMI-ligation and nested PCR reads through MiXCR, listing each CDR3 protein once. The sample has roughly 97,000 distinct CDR3 sequences; about 14% are singletons. Their antigen targets remain unknown. Sequenced input: naive CD8+ T cells from blood. All receptors come from a human donor in good health.

J is TRBJ2-1 and V is TRBV2; D might be TRBD1 (6 bases). Trimming removed 4 bases at V and 9 bases at J, with 19 bases between. In germline, CDR1 is SNHLY, CDR2 FYNNEI. The CDR3 length is 15 residues. The CDR3 reads CASSVWPGEGGEQFF. The CDR3 DNA sequence: TGTGCCAGCAGTGTATGGCCAGGGGAAGGGGGTGAGCAGTTCTTC.

The sample holds many counts of this clonotype. This sequence joins TRBV5-4 and TRBJ2-1; 9 positions agree with TRBD2. The CDR3 has 16 amino acids. Germline V lookup: CDR1 SGHNT, CDR2 YYREEE (reference sequence). With V trimmed by 0 bases and J by 4 bases, 5 bases remained unmatched. CDR3 sequence reads: CASSLAASGAYNEQFF. The CDR3 nucleotides read TGTGCCAGCAGCTTGGCTGCTAGCGGGGCTTACAATGAGCAGTTCTTC.

This clonotype was recorded only once. The chain employs TRBV20-1 and TRBJ2-7, with 7 bases identical to TRBD1. The CDR3 length is 13 residues. V was clipped by 6 bases and J by 0 bases; unmatched bases: 5. CDR1 and CDR2 from the germline V gene are DFQATT and SNEGSKA (reference sequence). The DNA of the CDR3 is TGCAGTGCCCTCGGGACAGCCTCCTACGAGCAGTACTTC. Its translation is CSALGTASYEQYF.

The V and J genes are TRBV9 and TRBJ2-5; 10 positions match TRBD1. This CDR3 spans 15 amino acids. With 2 bases clipped from V and 5 bases from J, the junction kept 6 bases outside the gene matches. The V gene's germline CDR1 is SGDLS and CDR2 YYNGEE. The CDR3 region has the DNA TGTGCCAGCAGCGTTACGGACAGGGGGATGGAGACCCAGTACTTC. As protein: CASSVTDRGMETQYF.

The rearrangement joins TRBV6-2 or TRBV6-3 to TRBJ1-1; TRBD1 agrees at 7 bases. Germline assignment: CDR1 MNHEY and CDR2 SVGEGT. The ends lost 5 bases at V and 4 bases at J; junction bases unmatched: 7. The CDR3 consists of 14 residues. The CDR3 DNA follows: TGTGCCAGCAGTACAGGGGACGGTACCACTGAAGCTTTCTTT. This translates into CASSTGDGTTEAFF.

This chain joins TRBV12-3 or TRBV12-4 and TRBJ2-7; D remains ambiguous. The CDR3 totals 13 residues. The V gene lost 3 bases and the J gene lost 6 bases, with 12 bases spanning the gap. The CDR3 here is CASSFFHTGEQYF. CDR3 coding DNA: TGTGCCAGCAGTTTTTTTCATACGGGCGAGCAGTACTTC.

The V and J genes are TRBV5-6 and TRBJ2-5, with a weak D call TRBD2 (5 bases). Trimming removed 1 base at V and 3 bases at J, with 10 bases between. The CDR3 is 14 residues long. Germline V gene lookup returns CDR1 SGHDT and CDR2 YYEEEE. The CDR3 region is CASSLTEVEETQYF. Here the CDR3 DNA reads TGTGCCAGCAGCTTGACGGAGGTGGAAGAGACCCAGTACTTC.

The CDR3 loop is CRSGGPRWETQYF. The DNA of the CDR3 is TGCAGATCCGGGGGCCCCCGGTGGGAGACCCAGTACTTC. This chain uses TRBV29-1 with TRBJ2-5, with D perhaps given as TRBD1 or TRBD2 (6 bases each). Germline loops: CDR1 SQVTM, CDR2 ANQGSEA. The CDR3 loop spans 13 amino acids.

The sample holds many counts of this clonotype. The chain links TRBV19 to TRBJ1-1, with D hard to call. The length of the CDR3 is 12 residues. CDR1 LNHDA and CDR2 SQIVND come from the germline V gene (reference sequence). V gave up 6 bases and J gave up 4 bases, with 9 bases separating them. In DNA, the CDR3 is TGTGCCAGTAGAACTGGTGGCACTGAAGCTTTCTTT. Translating gives CASRTGGTEAFF.

In its sample, this clonotype was seen a few times. This chain joins TRBV12-3 or TRBV12-4 and TRBJ2-1; TRBD2 matches at 12 bases. J gave up 8 bases and V 3 bases, and 17 bases lay outside the gene matches. The CDR3 length is 19 residues. CDR3 nucleotide sequence: TGTGCCAGCAGTTTCCACCCGTGGACTAGCGGGATCCCAGGGGATGAGCAGTTCTTC. Its translation is CASSFHPWTSGIPGDEQFF.

The table lists this clonotype with a few counts. The chain joins TRBV24-1 to TRBJ1-2; no reliable D call. There are 13 residues in the CDR3. Per germline, CDR1 KGHDR and CDR2 SFDVKD. V was clipped by 4 bases and J by 4 bases, with 9 bases between them. The CDR3 here is CATSEGFGYGYTF. CDR3 DNA: TGTGCCACCAGTGAGGGGTTCGGCTATGGCTACACCTTC.